These T cell receptor beta chains were read from a single sample in a study of blood T cell repertoires in COVID-19. Produced via immunoSEQ multiplex PCR; TCRdb's table is partial and in-frame only. Altogether about 46,000 clones are present, approximately 85% being singletons, with the ten largest covering more than 15%. Source material: peripheral blood. The receptors originated from a human donor in a cohort sampled during active COVID-19. The donor label of this sample is uncertain. Both conserved end residues are part of each CDR3. D genes are given only for firm matches. The listing skips clone size in some rows; elsewhere it reads once, few, many or a size class.

V: TRBV5-4; size: NA; J: TRBJ1-2; D: TRBD1; DNA: TGTGCCAGCAGCAGGGGGGACAGGAGTTCAAACTATGGCTACACCTTC; CDR3: CASSRGDRSSNYGYTF
V: TRBV10-3; size: NA; J: TRBJ2-3; D: TRBD2; DNA: TGTGCCATCAGTGGGACTAGCGGGGGTACAGGCGCAGATACGCAGTATTTT; CDR3: CAISGTSGGTGADTQYF
V: TRBV15; size: NA; J: TRBJ2-7; D: NA; DNA: TGTGCCACCAGCAGAGACGGGTACGAGCAGTACTTC; CDR3: CATSRDGYEQYF
V: TRBV2; size: NA; J: TRBJ2-7; D: TRBD1; DNA: TGTGCCAGCAGTCAAGGACAGGCCAGAGAGGGTTACGAGCAGTACTTC; CDR3: CASSQGQAREGYEQYF
V: TRBV9; size: NA; J: TRBJ1-2; D: TRBD1; DNA: TGTGCCAGCAGGACAGGGGCCGCATCTAACTATGGCTACACCTTC; CDR3: CASRTGAASNYGYTF
V: TRBV5-1; size: NA; J: TRBJ2-7; D: TRBD1; DNA: TGCGCCAGCAGCTTGGGCCAGGGGGCCTCCTACGAGCAGTACTTC; CDR3: CASSLGQGASYEQYF
V: TRBV28; size: NA; J: TRBJ1-5; D: NA; DNA: TGTGCCAGCAGTTCCATCCTGACAGGACGAGGCAATCAGCCCCAGCATTTT; CDR3: CASSSILTGRGNQPQHF
V: TRBV6-5; size: NA; J: TRBJ2-2; D: NA; DNA: TGTGCCACCTCCCGGACACTGGCCGGGGAGCTGTTTTTT; CDR3: CATSRTLAGELFF
V: TRBV3-1/TRBV3-2; size: NA; J: TRBJ1-3; D: TRBD1; DNA: TGTGCCAGCAGCCACGGGACAGGTGGAAACACCATATATTTT; CDR3: CASSHGTGGNTIYF
V: TRBV5-5; size: NA; J: TRBJ2-5; D: NA; DNA: TGTGCCAGCAGCTACAGGGTAAGAGAGACCCAGTACTTC; CDR3: CASSYRVRETQYF
V: TRBV5-5; size: NA; J: TRBJ1-6; D: TRBD1; DNA: TGTGCCAGCAGCTTTACAGGGGTTAATAATTCACCCCTCCACTTT; CDR3: CASSFTGVNNSPLHF
V: TRBV7-6; size: NA; J: TRBJ2-5; D: TRBD1; DNA: TGTGCCAGCAGCTTGGGGCGGACAGGGGGAGAGACCCAGTACTTC; CDR3: CASSLGRTGGETQYF
V: TRBV5-1; size: NA; J: TRBJ2-7; D: TRBD1; DNA: TGCGCCAGCGGACAGGGTTCCTACGAGCAGTACTTC; CDR3: CASGQGSYEQYF
V: TRBV29-1; size: NA; J: TRBJ2-1; D: NA; DNA: TGCAGCGTGAGATCCTACAATGAGCAGTTCTTC; CDR3: CSVRSYNEQFF
V: TRBV9; size: NA; J: TRBJ2-2; D: NA; DNA: TGTGCCAGCAGCGGCAAGAGAGTCGGGGAGCTGTTTTTT; CDR3: CASSGKRVGELFF
V: TRBV9; size: NA; J: TRBJ2-7; D: NA; DNA: TGTGCCAGCAGCAGGACCTCTGGACTCAGCGAGCAGTACTTC; CDR3: CASSRTSGLSEQYF
V: TRBV19; size: NA; J: TRBJ1-5; D: TRBD1; DNA: TGTGCCAGCTCCGGGGACAGCAGGCTAAGTCAGCCCCAGCATTTT; CDR3: CASSGDSRLSQPQHF
V: TRBV28; size: NA; J: TRBJ2-3; D: TRBD2; DNA: TGTGCCAGCAGTTCTAGCGGGGGGACAGATACGCAGTATTTT; CDR3: CASSSSGGTDTQYF
V: TRBV2; size: NA; J: TRBJ2-3; D: NA; DNA: TGTGCCAGCAGTGCACAGGGAGATACGCAGTATTTT; CDR3: CASSAQGDTQYF
V: TRBV30; size: NA; J: TRBJ2-2; D: NA; DNA: TGTGCCTGGAGTGTAGGCGGCAGAAGTACTCGTGAGCTGTTTTTT; CDR3: CAWSVGGRSTRELFF
V: TRBV29-1; size: NA; J: TRBJ2-2; D: TRBD1; DNA: TGCAGCTTCCGTACCGCCGGACAGGGGGAAACCGGGGAGCTGTTTTTT; CDR3: CSFRTAGQGETGELFF
V: TRBV27; size: NA; J: TRBJ2-4; D: NA; DNA: TGTGCCAGCAGTGAACAGGGAGCCAAAAACATTCAGTACTTC; CDR3: CASSEQGAKNIQYF
V: TRBV11-1; size: few; J: TRBJ1-6; D: NA; DNA: TGTGCCAGCAGCTTAACGCCGGGAGCAGATTCACCCCTCCACTTT; CDR3: CASSLTPGADSPLHF
V: TRBV5-1; size: once; J: TRBJ2-1; D: NA; DNA: TGCGCCAGCAGCGAGGACAGGCAGGGAGGCAATGAGCAGTTCTTC; CDR3: CASSEDRQGGNEQFF
V: TRBV5-1; size: few; J: TRBJ2-1; D: NA; DNA: TGCGCCAGCACAGGAATAGGGGCTCAGCAGTTCTTC; CDR3: CASTGIGAQQFF
V: TRBV5-1; size: NA; J: TRBJ2-1; D: TRBD1; DNA: TGCGCCAGCAGCTTGGGGGACAGGGTGCATTTCACCCGCTCCTACAATGAGCAGTTCTTC; CDR3: CASSLGDRVHFTRSYNEQFF
V: TRBV27; size: NA; J: TRBJ2-1; D: TRBD1; DNA: TGTGCCAGCCGACCTGGGACAGGGGTCGCCTACAATGAGCAGTTCTTC; CDR3: CASRPGTGVAYNEQFF
V: TRBV5-1; size: NA; J: TRBJ1-2; D: TRBD1; DNA: TGCGCCAGCAGCCGTCGCAACCTATCCGGGACAGTATCTTCGCGGGCTTATGGCTACACCTTC; CDR3: CASSRRNLSGTVSSRAYGYTF
V: TRBV12-3/TRBV12-4; size: once; J: TRBJ1-6; D: NA; DNA: TGTGCCAGCAGTTGGGACAACTATTCACCCCTCCACTTT; CDR3: CASSWDNYSPLHF
V: TRBV5-1; size: NA; J: TRBJ2-5; D: TRBD2; DNA: TGCGCCAGCAGCTTTAGCGGGGGAGGTGCGGAGACCCAGTACTTC; CDR3: CASSFSGGGAETQYF
V: TRBV19; size: NA; J: TRBJ1-1; D: TRBD1; DNA: TGTGCCAGTAGTATAGATCAGGGGGCAGCTTTCTTT; CDR3: CASSIDQGAAFF
V: TRBV27; size: once; J: TRBJ2-7; D: NA; DNA: TGTGCCAGCAGTGGAGCGGGTAGCTCCTCCGAGCAGTACTTC; CDR3: CASSGAGSSSEQYF
V: TRBV4-2; size: NA; J: TRBJ1-5; D: NA; DNA: TGTGCCAGCAGCCAAGATAACAACAATCAGCCCCAGCATTTT; CDR3: CASSQDNNNQPQHF
V: TRBV27; size: once; J: TRBJ2-7; D: NA; DNA: TGTGCCAGCAGTTCCCAGGGGCCTTCCTACGAGCAGTACTTC; CDR3: CASSSQGPSYEQYF
V: TRBV6-2/TRBV6-3; size: NA; J: TRBJ1-5; D: NA; DNA: TGTGCCAGCAGTGGACGGACGGAGGACAATCAGCCCCAGCATTTT; CDR3: CASSGRTEDNQPQHF
V: TRBV6-5; size: NA; J: TRBJ2-2; D: TRBD1; DNA: TGTGCCAGCAGCTCCGGGACAGGTTACACCGGGGAGCTGTTTTTT; CDR3: CASSSGTGYTGELFF
V: TRBV18; size: NA; J: TRBJ1-1; D: NA; DNA: TGTGCCAGCTCACCACCGGGGCGGGATAGCTCTGAAGCTTTCTTT; CDR3: CASSPPGRDSSEAFF
V: TRBV3-1/TRBV3-2; size: NA; J: TRBJ2-5; D: TRBD1; DNA: TGTGCCAGCAGCCCCGGACAGGGCTCGGGGACCCAGTACTTC; CDR3: CASSPGQGSGTQYF
V: TRBV7-9; size: NA; J: TRBJ2-5; D: NA; DNA: TGTGCCAGCAGCAAGGGGGGGCCTTGGGAGACCCAGTACTTC; CDR3: CASSKGGPWETQYF
V: TRBV9; size: NA; J: TRBJ2-5; D: NA; DNA: TGTGCCAGCAGCGGGGTTTTAGGAGGGGAGACCCAGTACTTC; CDR3: CASSGVLGGETQYF
V: TRBV7-9; size: once; J: TRBJ1-2; D: TRBD1; DNA: TGTGCCAGCAGCTCGAACAGGGGGAAAAGAGAAGGCTACACCTTC; CDR3: CASSSNRGKREGYTF
V: TRBV4-1; size: NA; J: TRBJ1-5; D: NA; DNA: TGCGCCAGCAGCCAACCAGGGTATCAGCCCCAGCATTTT; CDR3: CASSQPGYQPQHF